This is a list of T cell receptor beta chains from one sample in a study of Graves' ophthalmopathy and Graves' hyperthyroidism. TCRdb re-analysed the multiplex PCR reads in MiXCR, keeping a single row per CDR3 protein. The table records over a million distinct CDR3 sequences, 35% to 45% of them present only once. The sequencing sample was made of peripheral blood or thyroid tissue (not recorded which). These receptors were taken from an adult man with Graves' hyperthyroidism. CDR3s leave out the opening cysteine and the closing phenylalanine or tryptophan. Fields, in order: CDR3 protein, J gene, V gene.

CDR3: SASGLAGNYEQY
J: TRBJ2-7
V: TRBV20-1

CDR3: ASSQGSGLNQPQH
J: TRBJ1-5
V: TRBV4-3

CDR3: ASRAGTTNTGELF
J: TRBJ2-2
V: TRBV7-9

CDR3: ASSKGLTYEQY
J: TRBJ2-7
V: TRBV4-1

CDR3: ASSQESYNQPQH
J: TRBJ1-5
V: TRBV4-1

CDR3: ATRDRGVQETQY
J: TRBJ2-5
V: TRBV7-3

CDR3: ASSFRQGGNQPQH
J: TRBJ1-5
V: TRBV12-3/TRBV12-4

CDR3: AISDNSYNEQF
J: TRBJ2-1
V: TRBV10-3

CDR3: ASSYGTGRGERTPLH
J: TRBJ1-6
V: TRBV7-9

CDR3: ASSFSSQGSYEQY
J: TRBJ2-7
V: TRBV7-2

CDR3: ASTATSGGPNTGELF
J: TRBJ2-2
V: TRBV9

CDR3: ASSEWGQLVNEKLF
J: TRBJ1-4
V: TRBV2

CDR3: ASSLESGGNQPQH
J: TRBJ1-5
V: TRBV7-9

CDR3: ASSLRREIYEQY
J: TRBJ2-7
V: TRBV7-8

CDR3: ATVPGGQDQPQH
J: TRBJ1-5
V: TRBV10-3

CDR3: ASSVGGNEETQY
J: TRBJ2-5
V: TRBV9

CDR3: ASSGDGGAYEKLF
J: TRBJ1-4
V: TRBV14

CDR3: SATEGTGYT
J: TRBJ1-2
V: TRBV20-1

CDR3: ASSYGSGTDTEAF
J: TRBJ1-1
V: TRBV10-2

CDR3: SVVYMDTEAF
J: TRBJ1-1
V: TRBV29-1

CDR3: AGKQGSGTDTQY
J: TRBJ2-3
V: TRBV6-1

CDR3: ASSQPGQGLGKLF
J: TRBJ1-4
V: TRBV3-1

CDR3: ASSLEGAAQGVQY
J: TRBJ2-5
V: TRBV7-8

CDR3: ASSLAGVQGYT
J: TRBJ1-2
V: TRBV12-3/TRBV12-4

CDR3: ASSRDRGRDNEQF
J: -
V: TRBV7-9